This T cell receptor beta chain was captured in a study of blood T cell repertoires in COVID-19. About the research overall: COVID-19 samples, acute and convalescent, were from the United States, Italy and Spain. T cells, B-cell-depleted T cells, or PBMCs supplied cDNA or gDNA.

This clone has a count of ten or more. Seattle's enrolled individuals joined amid active infection and were then monitored longitudinally. In the authors' methods: Quantification of nucleated cells was approximated via reference gene primer amplification. The protocol was immunoSEQ multiplex PCR, while the TCRdb copy is restricted to in-frame clones and leaves out a portion. V and J calls and clone size are those listed in that table; D and trimming were worked out from the DNA. The sample shows 150,000 to 200,000 clones, approximately 87% of them seen only once. The CDR3 contains 14 residues. V lost 0 bases to trimming and J lost 4 bases, with 9 bases between them. The germline V gene has CDR1 GTSNPN and CDR2 SVGIG (reference sequence).

The source of this sequence is an older woman with COVID-19, enrolled during active disease. The rearrangement links TRBV30 to TRBJ1-4; D is perhaps TRBD1 (5 bases). The sequencing sample was made of peripheral blood. For the CDR3, the DNA is TGTGCCTGGAGTGTGGGGGAGGTTAATGAAAAACTGTTTTTT. Protein: CAWSVGEVNEKLFF.